The 22 T cell receptor beta chains below were found in one sample sequenced in a study of blood T cells in healthy people across ages. Alongside a J-beta primer mix, a sample-barcoded 5' primer served in a second PCR lasting 7 to 11 cycles. TCRdb reprocessed the 5' RACE reads via MiXCR and lists one record per CDR3 protein. The table records some 900,000 distinct CDR3 sequences, 29% of them present only once. The sequencing input was blood. These receptors came from a woman older than 75 in good health.

This clonotype appeared many times. The gene calls are TRBV7-9 and TRBJ2-6; weak D call: TRBD1 (5 bases). Trimming took 1 base from V and 0 from J, leaving 10 bases between them. The CDR3 length is 17 residues. Germline CDR1 SEHNR, CDR2 FQNEAQ (reference sequence). The CDR3 DNA reads TGTGCCAGCAGCTTAGGGGGCGTGCACTCTGGGGCCAACGTCCTGACTTTC. Amino acids: CASSLGGVHSGANVLTF.

V and J are TRBV27 and TRBJ2-5; D unresolved. CDR3 length: 13 residues. Germline V gene sequence: CDR1 MNHEY, CDR2 SMNVEV (reference sequence). V dropped 7 bases and J dropped 0 bases, with 9 bases sitting between them. The CDR3 nucleotides read TGTGCCAGCAAGGATCCTTACCAAGAGACCCAGTACTTC. This gives the protein CASKDPYQETQYF.

On this clonotype: This CDR3 is missing its conserved last phenylalanine or tryptophan, likely due to a read error. The CDR3 region has the DNA TGTGCCAGCAGCTTAGACGTGCGCCCAGCTAACTATGGCTACACCTGC. Amino acids: CASSLDVRPANYGYTC. The chain has TRBV11-2 and TRBJ1-2; D gene unclear. Germline CDR1 and CDR2: SGHAT and FQNNGV. Trimming took off 0 bases at V and 0 bases at J, with 11 bases between the two ends. This CDR3 is built from 16 residues.

The chain carries TRBV28 and TRBJ2-4, with a weak D call TRBD1 (5 bases). Trimming stripped 3 bases from V and 0 bases from J, with 12 bases between. This CDR3 is built from 16 residues. Germline CDR1 MDHEN, CDR2 SYDVKM. CDR3 DNA: TGTGCCAGCAGTTTGCGACAGACTCTAGCCAAAAACATTCAGTACTTC. Translated: CASSLRQTLAKNIQYF.

The sample holds a few counts of this clonotype. The rearrangement links TRBV20-1 to TRBJ1-2, with a tentative D call TRBD1 (5 bases). V was shortened by 6 bases and J by 0 bases, with 14 bases between the two germline ends. The germline CDR1 and CDR2 sequences are DFQATT and SNEGSKA (reference sequence). The CDR3 has 14 residues. The CDR3 DNA reads TGCAGTGCCCCCGGGACGAGGACTAACTATGGCTACACCTTC. Amino acid sequence: CSAPGTRTNYGYTF.

About this clonotype itself: This may be a read error: a much more frequent sequence differs by one nucleotide. The V and J genes are TRBV5-1 and TRBJ2-1; possibly TRBD2 for D (5 bases). Germline V gene lookup returns CDR1 SGHRS and CDR2 YFSETQ. Trimming cost V 3 bases and J 4 bases, with 11 bases left between them. CDR3 length: 14 amino acids. The CDR3 protein is CASSWAGAYNEQFF. CDR3 nucleotides: TGCGCCAGCAGCTGGGCGGGCGCGTACAATGAGCAGTTCTTC. The entire variable domain, with the rest obtained from reference TRBV5-1 and TRBJ2-1, is as follows: KAGVTQTPRYLIKTRGQQVTLSCSPISGHRSVSWYQQTPGQGLQFLFEYFSETQRNKGNFPGRFSGRQFSNSRSEMNVSTLELGDSALYLCASSWAGAYNEQFFGPGTRLTVL.

The chain recombines TRBV20-1 with TRBJ2-3, with TRBD2 identical over 8 bases. Germline assignment: CDR1 DFQATT and CDR2 SNEGSKA (reference sequence). CDR3 size: 12 residues. The V and J ends lost 2 bases and 11 bases, in that order; junction bases with no gene match: 6. The CDR3 DNA reads TGCAGTGCTAGATGGCGGGAGGATCTGCAGTATTTT. It yields the protein CSARWREDLQYF.

In this sample, this clonotype turned up many times. A clone one base away is much larger, so this may be a read error. V is TRBV12-3 or TRBV12-4 and J is TRBJ2-5, with TRBD1 matching over 11 bases. The CDR3 is 16 residues long. V was clipped by 3 bases and J by 11 bases; unmatched bases: 14. The CDR3 coding sequence is TGTGCCAGCAGTTTCCCCGGGACAGGGGGTCGGGCTGAGCAGTACTTC. It specifies CASSFPGTGGRAEQYF.

The chain combines TRBV20-1 with TRBJ2-5; the D gene is possibly TRBD1 (7 bases). Germline V gives CDR1 DFQATT, CDR2 SNEGSKA (reference sequence). V dropped 3 bases and J dropped 2 bases, with 13 bases sitting between them. The CDR3 spans 14 residues. As DNA, the CDR3 is TGCAGTGCTAGCGGGGGACAGATTCAAGAGACCCAGTACTTC. Its translation is CSASGGQIQETQYF.

The V and J genes are TRBV20-1 and TRBJ2-2; possibly TRBD1 for D (5 bases). V was shortened by 5 bases and J by 8 bases, with 18 bases between the two germline ends. Germline CDR1 and CDR2: DFQATT and SNEGSKA (reference sequence). This CDR3 has 14 amino acids. CDR3 amino acids: CSAGARTLLGELFF. DNA of the CDR3: TGCAGTGCTGGAGCTAGGACACTGCTTGGGGAGCTGTTTTTT.

Concerning this clonotype itself: A much larger clonotype is one base distant, so this may be a read error. The chain is built from TRBV9 and TRBJ1-2, with 7 bases identical to TRBD1. Per the germline V gene, CDR1 is SGDLS and CDR2 is YYNGEE. The CDR3 runs to 15 residues. As DNA, the CDR3 is TGTGCCAGCAGCGTGCTGGGACAGCTAGGGGATGGCTGCACCTTC. Translating it yields CASSVLGQLGDGCTF.

The chain has TRBV12-3 or TRBV12-4 and TRBJ2-5; possibly TRBD2 for D (7 bases). The CDR3 consists of 16 residues. Trimming took off 6 bases at V and 11 bases at J, with 28 bases between the two ends. Written as DNA, the CDR3 is TGTGCCAGCAGCCCCCCAGGGGAGGGCGCTCACAATGAGCAGTACTTC. This sequence encodes CASSPPGEGAHNEQYF.

Note on this clonotype: A clone one base away is much larger, so this may be a read error. V and J are TRBV7-2 and TRBJ1-2; D call uncertain. Trimming shortened V by 7 bases and J by 0 bases, and 18 bases separated the two germline ends. The CDR3 has 16 amino acids. Germline V gene data show CDR1 as SGHTA and CDR2 as FQGNSA. CDR3 nucleotide sequence: TGTGCCAGCAACTTCCTACCGCGGGGAACTAACTATGGCTACACCTTC. Translation gives CASNFLPRGTNYGYTF. The variable domain in full, completed from reference TRBV7-2 and TRBJ1-2, reads GAGVSQSPSNKVTEKGKDVELRCDPISGHTALYWYRQSLGQGLEFLIYFQGNSAPDKSGLPSDRFSAERTGGSVSTLTIQRTQQEDSAVYLCASNFLPRGTNYGYTFGSGTRLTVV.

This clonotype occurred many times. The chain joins TRBV14 to TRBJ2-3, with 7 bases identical to TRBD1. CDR3 length: 15 residues. Germline-derived CDR1 and CDR2 are SGHDN and FVKESK. V was pared by 1 base and J by 4 bases, with 5 bases of the junction left unmatched. CDR3 coding DNA: TGTGCCAGCAGCCAAGGACACAGGGGTCCAGATACGCAGTATTTT. This translates into CASSQGHRGPDTQYF. Supplemented by reference TRBV14 and TRBJ2-3, the full variable domain reads EAGVTQFPSHSVIEKGQTVTLRCDPISGHDNLYWYRRVMGKEIKFLLHFVKESKQDESGMPNNRFLAERTGGTYSTLKVQPAELEDSGVYFCASSQGHRGPDTQYFGPGTRLTVL.

The sample holds one count of this clonotype. A much larger clonotype is one base distant, so this may be a read error. This rearrangement joins TRBV6-5 to TRBJ1-6, with D unclear. V was cut by 8 bases and J by 1 base, with 12 bases left in between. Germline CDR1 and CDR2: MNHEY and SVGAGI. The CDR3 covers 15 residues. CDR3 bases: TGTGCCAGCTTACCCGGGAGGTCCTATAATTCACCCCTCCACTTT. This encodes CASLPGRSYNSPLHF.

This clonotype was seen many times. The chain combines TRBV20-1 with TRBJ2-7, with a possible D match to TRBD1 (6 bases). V gave up 3 bases and J gave up 5 bases, with 14 bases separating them. Germline CDR1 is DFQATT and CDR2 is SNEGSKA (reference sequence). The CDR3 totals 13 residues. The CDR3 loop reads CSARSQTGNEQYF. CDR3 nucleotide sequence: TGCAGTGCTAGGTCCCAGACAGGAAACGAGCAGTACTTC.

This clonotype was recorded a few times. This CDR3 is CASSLGRGLPLHF. In nucleotides, the CDR3 is TGTGCCAGCAGCTTAGGGAGGGGGCTACCCCTCCACTTT. The chain has TRBV7-2 and TRBJ1-6, with 7 bases lining up with TRBD1. In germline, CDR1 is SGHTA, CDR2 FQGNSA. Losses at the gene ends were 1 base for V and 12 bases for J; bases not matched to a gene: 3. The CDR3 is 13 residues long.

Points on this clonotype: At one of its ends the junction is not consistent with the germline gene, which may arise from a read error. The chain uses TRBV12-3 or TRBV12-4 and TRBJ1-6; 9 bases are shared with TRBD1. There are 14 residues in the CDR3. As DNA, the CDR3 is TGTGCCAGCAGCCGGGGACAGGGCGATTCACCCCCCCACTTT. Translating gives CASSRGQGDSPPHF.

Points on this clonotype: Given a much more abundant clone one base away, this may be a read error. V gene TRBV29-1 combines with J gene TRBJ1-1, with 8 positions matching TRBD1. The germline CDR1 and CDR2 sequences are SQVTM and ANQGSEA. V trimming: 7 bases; J trimming: 4 bases; junction bases outside the gene matches: 8. The CDR3 spans 13 residues. DNA for the CDR3: TGCAGCGCGGGGGACAGGTATGGCACTGAAGCTTTCTTT. Protein: CSAGDRYGTEAFF.

Worth noting for this clonotype: The germline gene is not matched at one end of the junction; a read error may be the cause. J is TRBJ2-2 and V is TRBV11-2, with 12 bases lining up with TRBD1. The CDR3 covers 16 residues. CDR1 and CDR2 (germline): SGHAT, FQNNGV. DNA of the CDR3: TGTGCCAGCAGCCAGGGACAGGGGGCGAAGACCGGGGAGCTGTTTTTT. Translated: CASSQGQGAKTGELFF.

The rearrangement joins TRBV20-1 to TRBJ2-1; 12 positions agree with TRBD1. The CDR3 is 17 residues long. V was clipped by 2 bases and J by 6 bases; unmatched bases: 11. Germline-derived CDR1 and CDR2 are DFQATT and SNEGSKA (reference sequence). The CDR3 nucleotides read TGCAGTGCTAGACGTCCCGGGACAGGGGGCTTAGGCAATGAGCAGTTCTTC. This gives the protein CSARRPGTGGLGNEQFF.

This clonotype was observed a few times. The rearrangement links TRBV5-6 to TRBJ2-2; 12 bases fit TRBD2. CDR3 length equals 17 residues. J lost 1 base, V lost 4 bases, and 5 bases had no gene match. Per the germline V gene, CDR1 is SGHDT and CDR2 is YYEEEE. In DNA form, the CDR3 reads TGTGCCAGCAGCCCCGGACTAGCGGGGCGGAACACCGGGGAGCTGTTTTTT. Translation gives CASSPGLAGRNTGELFF.